This T cell receptor beta chain is drawn from a study of Graves' ophthalmopathy and Graves' hyperthyroidism. If patients had other autoimmune diseases, uncontrolled infections, pregnancy or lactation, they were excluded. CDR1 and CDR2 from the germline V gene are SEHNR and FQNEAQ (reference sequence). The V gene lost 1 base and the J gene lost 7 bases, with 22 bases spanning the gap. This CDR3 comprises 17 residues. Study results and caveats: Thyroid clonotypes that were expanded above 0.001 frequency mostly also appeared in blood.

This clonotype appeared a single time. What it recognizes is unknown. Amplification of TCR beta CDR3 regions used RNA transcripts. HTBI-primed RT-PCR formed the first round, and a multiplex PCR formed the second. One entry per CDR3 protein results from TCRdb running MiXCR on the multiplex PCR reads. The sample holds 900,000 to 1,200,000 distinct CDR3 sequences; roughly two fifths are singletons and the top ten take around 10%. This TCR came from an adult man with Graves' hyperthyroidism. The sequencing input was peripheral blood or thyroid tissue (not recorded which). V usage is TRBV7-9 and J usage is TRBJ2-5; D gene uncertain. This CDR3 reads CASSLVRGTRLYRTQYF. As DNA, the CDR3 is TGTGCCAGCAGCTTAGTTAGAGGCACACGACTGTATAGGACCCAGTACTTC.